Below, 5 T cell receptor beta chains from the same sample are listed, as sequenced in a study of siplizumab effects on memory and regulatory T cells. The method was immunoSEQ multiplex PCR; TCRdb's version includes in-frame clones alone and lacks a portion of them. The sample lists around 100,000 clones; 90% to 95% were seen once. The sample comprised non-Treg CD4+ T cells sorted from blood. These receptors all come from a human donor in good health.

This sequence joins TRBV19 and TRBJ1-5; D is perhaps TRBD1 (5 bases). Germline values: CDR1 LNHDA, CDR2 SQIVND (reference sequence). The CDR3 runs to 15 residues. The V and J ends lost 7 bases and 0 bases respectively, with 13 bases between them. Written as DNA, the CDR3 is TGTGCCAGTACTGTAACAGGCCATAGCAATCAGCCCCAGCATTTT. Translation: CASTVTGHSNQPQHF.

The chain is built from TRBV4-2 and TRBJ2-3, with 8 bases aligning to TRBD2. Germline V CDR1 and CDR2: LGHNA, YNFKEQ. This CDR3 region has 16 residues. The ends lost 8 bases at V and 2 bases at J; junction bases unmatched: 12. The CDR3 spells CASRALAGSTTDTQYF. The DNA for the CDR3 is TGTGCCAGCCGGGCGTTAGCGGGGAGTACCACAGATACGCAGTATTTT.

In DNA, the CDR3 is TGTGCCAGCAGTGAAGGACAGTCCACAGATACGCAGTATTTT. Encoded protein: CASSEGQSTDTQYF. The chain couples TRBV25-1 to TRBJ2-3, with D perhaps TRBD1 (6 bases). CDR1 and CDR2 (germline): MGHDK, SYGVNS. The length of the CDR3 is 14 residues. V lost 2 bases to trimming and J lost 2 bases, with 8 bases between them.

The V call is TRBV13, the J call TRBJ2-5, with a weak D call TRBD1 (5 bases). V gave up 0 bases and J gave up 5 bases, with 10 bases separating them. This CDR3 has 14 residues. Per germline, CDR1 PRHDT and CDR2 FYEKMQ (reference sequence). CDR3 nucleotide sequence: TGTGCCAGCAGCTTAGGGGGGCGCCGGGAGACCCAGTACTTC. This translates into CASSLGGRRETQYF.

The J gene is TRBJ2-7, the V gene TRBV12-2; TRBD1 is the table's D call and was not checked against the DNA. TRBV12-2 is a pseudogene segment. The CDR3 runs 14 residues. The CDR3 nucleotides are TGTGCAAGTCGCAAACAGGGGGCGTCCTACGAGCAGTACTTC. It translates to CASRKQGASYEQYF.